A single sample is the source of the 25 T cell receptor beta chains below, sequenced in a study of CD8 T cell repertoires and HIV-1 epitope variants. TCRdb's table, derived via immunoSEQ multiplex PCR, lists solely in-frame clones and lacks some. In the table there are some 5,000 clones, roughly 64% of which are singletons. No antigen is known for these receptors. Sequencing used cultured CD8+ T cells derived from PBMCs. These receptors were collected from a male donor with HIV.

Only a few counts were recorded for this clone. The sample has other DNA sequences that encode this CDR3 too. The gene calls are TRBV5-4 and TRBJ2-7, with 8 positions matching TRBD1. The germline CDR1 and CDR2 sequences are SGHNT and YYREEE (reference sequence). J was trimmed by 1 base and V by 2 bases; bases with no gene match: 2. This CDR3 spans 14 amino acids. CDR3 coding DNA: TGTGCCAGCAGCTTCGGACAGGGTTCCTACGAGCAGTACTTC. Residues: CASSFGQGSYEQYF.

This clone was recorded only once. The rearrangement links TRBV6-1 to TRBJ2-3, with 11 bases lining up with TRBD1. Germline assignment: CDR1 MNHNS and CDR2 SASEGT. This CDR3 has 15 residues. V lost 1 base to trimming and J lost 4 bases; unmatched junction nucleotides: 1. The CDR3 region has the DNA TGTGCCAGCAGTGAAGGGACAGGGGGCGCAGATACGCAGTATTTT. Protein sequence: CASSEGTGGADTQYF.

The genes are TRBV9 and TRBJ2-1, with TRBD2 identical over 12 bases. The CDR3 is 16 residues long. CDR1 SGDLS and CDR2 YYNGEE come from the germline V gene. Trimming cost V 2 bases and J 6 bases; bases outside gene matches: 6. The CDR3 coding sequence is TGTGCCAGCAGCGTCCTGGGACTAGCGGGTCTCAATGAGCAGTTCTTC. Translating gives CASSVLGLAGLNEQFF. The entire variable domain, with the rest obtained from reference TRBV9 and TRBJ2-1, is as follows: DSGVTQTPKHLITATGQRVTLRCSPRSGDLSVYWYQQSLDQGLQFLIQYYNGEERAKGNILERFSAQQFPDLHSELNLSSLELGDSALYFCASSVLGLAGLNEQFFGPGTRLTVL.

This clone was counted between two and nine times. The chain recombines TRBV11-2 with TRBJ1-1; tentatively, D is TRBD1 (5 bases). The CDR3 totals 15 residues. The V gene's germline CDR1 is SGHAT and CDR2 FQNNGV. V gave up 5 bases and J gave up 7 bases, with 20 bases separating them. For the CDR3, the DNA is TGTGCCAGCAGCCCCATCCCCTGGGGGAGCCTTGAAGCTTTCTTT. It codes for CASSPIPWGSLEAFF.

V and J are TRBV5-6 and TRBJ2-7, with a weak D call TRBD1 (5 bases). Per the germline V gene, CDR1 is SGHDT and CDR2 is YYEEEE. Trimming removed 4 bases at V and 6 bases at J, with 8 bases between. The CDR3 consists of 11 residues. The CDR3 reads CASSEQGEQYF. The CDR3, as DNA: TGTGCCAGCAGCGAGCAGGGCGAGCAGTACTTC.

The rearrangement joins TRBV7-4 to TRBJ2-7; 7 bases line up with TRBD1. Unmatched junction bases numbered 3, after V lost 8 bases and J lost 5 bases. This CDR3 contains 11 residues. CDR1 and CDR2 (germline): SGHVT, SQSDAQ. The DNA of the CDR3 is TGTGCCAGCGCAACAGGGGACGAGCAGTACTTC. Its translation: CASATGDEQYF.

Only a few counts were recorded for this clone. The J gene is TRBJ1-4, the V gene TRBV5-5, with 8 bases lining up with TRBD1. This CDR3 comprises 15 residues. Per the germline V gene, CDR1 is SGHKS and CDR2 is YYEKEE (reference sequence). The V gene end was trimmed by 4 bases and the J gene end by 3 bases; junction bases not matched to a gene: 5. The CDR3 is CASSPDRVPNEKLFF. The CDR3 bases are TGTGCCAGCAGCCCGGACAGGGTACCTAATGAAAAACTGTTTTTT.

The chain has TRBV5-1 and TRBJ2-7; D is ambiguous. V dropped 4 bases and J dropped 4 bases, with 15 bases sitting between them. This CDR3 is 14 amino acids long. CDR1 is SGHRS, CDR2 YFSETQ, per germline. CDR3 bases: TGCGCCAGCAGCGATGACCCTTTTGAGTACGAGCAGTACTTC. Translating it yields CASSDDPFEYEQYF.

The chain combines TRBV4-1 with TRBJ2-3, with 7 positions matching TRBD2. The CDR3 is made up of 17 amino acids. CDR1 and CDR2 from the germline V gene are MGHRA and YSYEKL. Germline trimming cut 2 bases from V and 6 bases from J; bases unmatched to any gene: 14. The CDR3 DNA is TGCGCCAGCAGCCAATTTGGGACTACCGATAACTTGGATACGCAGTATTTT. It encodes CASSQFGTTDNLDTQYF.

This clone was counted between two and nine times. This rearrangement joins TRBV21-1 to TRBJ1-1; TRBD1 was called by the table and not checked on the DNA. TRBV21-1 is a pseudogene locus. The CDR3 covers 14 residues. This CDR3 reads CASSKAAQGIEAFF. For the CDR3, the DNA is TGTGCCAGCAGCAAAGCGGCGCAGGGAATAGAAGCTTTCTTT.

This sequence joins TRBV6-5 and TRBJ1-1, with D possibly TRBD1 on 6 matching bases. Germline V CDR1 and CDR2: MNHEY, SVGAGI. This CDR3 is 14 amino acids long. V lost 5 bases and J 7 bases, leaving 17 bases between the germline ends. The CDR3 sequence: CASSPTGPPLEAFF. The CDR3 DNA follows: TGTGCCAGCAGTCCGACAGGCCCGCCACTTGAAGCTTTCTTT.

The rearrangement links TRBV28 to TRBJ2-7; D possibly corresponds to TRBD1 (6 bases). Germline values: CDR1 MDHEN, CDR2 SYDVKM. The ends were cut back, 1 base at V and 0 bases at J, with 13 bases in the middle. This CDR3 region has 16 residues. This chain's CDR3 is CASSLSQGTLSYEQYF. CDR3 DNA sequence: TGTGCCAGCAGTTTATCACAGGGAACCCTCTCCTACGAGCAGTACTTC.

The CDR3 loop reads CASSISVAGYNEQFF. CDR3 in DNA: TGTGCCAGTAGTATCTCGGTAGCGGGCTACAATGAGCAGTTCTTC. This chain connects TRBV19 to TRBJ2-1; 7 bases are a match to TRBD2. V lost 3 bases, J lost 3 bases, and 5 bases stayed unmatched. Germline CDR1 LNHDA, CDR2 SQIVND (reference sequence). The CDR3 sequence is 15 residues long.

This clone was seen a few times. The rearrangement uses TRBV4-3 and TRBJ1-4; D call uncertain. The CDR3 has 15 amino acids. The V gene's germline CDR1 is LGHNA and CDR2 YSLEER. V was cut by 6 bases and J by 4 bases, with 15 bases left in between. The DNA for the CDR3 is TGCGCCAGCAGTTCCTTCGAGGCTGGTAATGAAAAACTGTTTTTT. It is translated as CASSSFEAGNEKLFF.

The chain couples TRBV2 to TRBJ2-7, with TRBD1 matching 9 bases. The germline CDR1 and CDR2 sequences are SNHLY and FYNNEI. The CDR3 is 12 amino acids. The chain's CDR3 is CVPGQGYYEQYF. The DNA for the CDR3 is TGTGTACCGGGACAGGGATACTACGAGCAGTACTTC.

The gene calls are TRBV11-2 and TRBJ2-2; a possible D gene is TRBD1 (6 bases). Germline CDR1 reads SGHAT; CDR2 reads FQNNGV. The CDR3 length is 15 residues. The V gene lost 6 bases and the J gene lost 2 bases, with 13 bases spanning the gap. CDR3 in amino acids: CASRGTRVNTGELFF. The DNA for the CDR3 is TGTGCCAGCAGAGGGACAAGGGTTAACACCGGGGAGCTGTTTTTT. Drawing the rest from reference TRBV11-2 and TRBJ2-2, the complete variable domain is EAGVAQSPRYKIIEKRQSVAFWCNPISGHATLYWYQQILGQGPKLLIQFQNNGVVDDSQLPKDRFSAERLKGVDSTLKIQPAKLEDSAVYLCASRGTRVNTGELFFGEGSRLTVL.

The DNA of the CDR3 is TGTGCCAGCACCGGGACCGCGAGCTCCTATAATTCACCCCTCCACTTT. Protein: CASTGTASSYNSPLHF. The J gene is TRBJ1-6, the V gene TRBV27, with a weak D call TRBD1 (5 bases). The CDR3 sequence is 16 residues long. V was pared by 7 bases and J by 0 bases, with 13 bases between. CDR1 and CDR2 from the germline V gene are MNHEY and SMNVEV (reference sequence).

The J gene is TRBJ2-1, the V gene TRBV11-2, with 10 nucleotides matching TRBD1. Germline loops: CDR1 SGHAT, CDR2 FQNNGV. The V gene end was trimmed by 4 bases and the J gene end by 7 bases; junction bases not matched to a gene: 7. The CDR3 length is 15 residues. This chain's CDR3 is CASSSIRDRGNEQFF. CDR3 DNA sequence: TGTGCCAGCAGCTCGATCCGGGACAGGGGTAATGAGCAGTTCTTC.

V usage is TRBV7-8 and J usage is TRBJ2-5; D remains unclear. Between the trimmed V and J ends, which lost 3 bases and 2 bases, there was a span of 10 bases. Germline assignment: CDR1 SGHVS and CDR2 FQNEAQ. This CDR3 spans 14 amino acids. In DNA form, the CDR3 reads TGTGCCAGCAGCTTTGAGGAGAGTCAAGAGACCCAGTACTTC. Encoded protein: CASSFEESQETQYF.

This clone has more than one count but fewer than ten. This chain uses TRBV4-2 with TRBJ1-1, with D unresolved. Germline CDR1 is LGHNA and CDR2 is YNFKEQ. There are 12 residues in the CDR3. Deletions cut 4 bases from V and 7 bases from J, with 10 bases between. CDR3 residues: CASSPSGVEAFF. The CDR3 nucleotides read TGTGCCAGCAGCCCCTCTGGGGTTGAAGCTTTCTTT.

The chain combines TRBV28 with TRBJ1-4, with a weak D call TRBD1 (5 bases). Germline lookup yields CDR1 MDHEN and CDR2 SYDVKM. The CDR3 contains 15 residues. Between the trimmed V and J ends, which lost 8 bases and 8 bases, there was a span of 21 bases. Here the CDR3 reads CASAITGHRGEKLFF. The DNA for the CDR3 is TGTGCCAGCGCAATTACTGGCCACCGGGGGGAAAAACTGTTTTTT.

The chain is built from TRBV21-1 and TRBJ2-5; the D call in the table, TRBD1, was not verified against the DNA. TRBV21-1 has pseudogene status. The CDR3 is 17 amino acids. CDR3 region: CASSEGLRITVDETQYF. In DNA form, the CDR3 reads TGTGCCAGCAGTGAAGGTCTCAGGATCACCGTCGACGAGACCCAGTACTTC.

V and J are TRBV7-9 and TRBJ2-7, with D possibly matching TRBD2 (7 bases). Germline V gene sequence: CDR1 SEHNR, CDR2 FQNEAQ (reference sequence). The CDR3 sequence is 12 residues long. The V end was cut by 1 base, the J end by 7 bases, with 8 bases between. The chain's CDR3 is CASSLEGGEQYF. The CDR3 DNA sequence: TGTGCCAGCAGCTTAGAGGGGGGGGAGCAGTACTTC.

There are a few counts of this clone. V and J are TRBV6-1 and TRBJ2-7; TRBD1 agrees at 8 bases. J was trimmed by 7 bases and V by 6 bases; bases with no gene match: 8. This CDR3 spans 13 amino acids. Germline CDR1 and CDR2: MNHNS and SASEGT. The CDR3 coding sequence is TGTGCCAGCAGGGACAGGGAGCCCTTAGAGCAGTACTTC. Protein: CASRDREPLEQYF.

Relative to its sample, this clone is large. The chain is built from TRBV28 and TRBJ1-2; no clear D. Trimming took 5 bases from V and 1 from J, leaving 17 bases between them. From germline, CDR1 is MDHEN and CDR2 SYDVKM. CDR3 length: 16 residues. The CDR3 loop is CASSLMPLDYNYGYTF. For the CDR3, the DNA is TGTGCCAGCAGTCTCATGCCCCTGGACTATAACTATGGCTACACCTTC.